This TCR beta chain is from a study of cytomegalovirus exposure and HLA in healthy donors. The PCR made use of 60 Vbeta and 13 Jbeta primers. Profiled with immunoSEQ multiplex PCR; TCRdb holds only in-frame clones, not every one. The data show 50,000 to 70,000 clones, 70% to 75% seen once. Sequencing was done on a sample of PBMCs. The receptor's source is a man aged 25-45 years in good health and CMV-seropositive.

This chain's CDR3 is CASSPDRVSHEQYF. CDR3 DNA sequence: TGTGCCAGCAGCCCGGACAGGGTATCCCACGAGCAGTACTTC. The chain couples TRBV7-2 to TRBJ2-7, with TRBD1 matching 8 bases. The CDR3 runs to 14 residues. Trimming removed 5 bases from V and 5 bases from J; junction bases left unmatched: 8. Per germline, CDR1 SGHTA and CDR2 FQGNSA.